This record concerns one T cell receptor beta chain sequence. This sample stems from a study of blood T cell repertoires in COVID-19. Study-wide background: The United States, Italy and Spain supplied acute and convalescent COVID-19 samples.

Original analysis: The authors estimated nucleated cell counts from reference gene primer amplification. Libraries were prepared by immunoSEQ multiplex PCR; TCRdb keeps only in-frame clonotypes and omits some of them. D and trimming were read from the DNA, whereas the V and J calls and clone size are those reported in that table. Among about 180,000 clones listed, more than 80% were seen once. Germline values: CDR1 MGHRA, CDR2 YSYEKL. J gave up 5 bases and V 5 bases, and 10 bases lay outside the gene matches. The length of the CDR3 is 15 residues. Sequencing was done on a sample of peripheral blood. The genes are TRBV4-1 and TRBJ2-7, with 9 bases lining up with TRBD1. This clonotype was obtained from a human donor in a cohort sampled during active COVID-19. CDR3 loop: CASSEPGQGIHEQYF. The CDR3 DNA follows: TGCGCCAGCAGCGAACCGGGACAGGGAATCCACGAGCAGTACTTC.